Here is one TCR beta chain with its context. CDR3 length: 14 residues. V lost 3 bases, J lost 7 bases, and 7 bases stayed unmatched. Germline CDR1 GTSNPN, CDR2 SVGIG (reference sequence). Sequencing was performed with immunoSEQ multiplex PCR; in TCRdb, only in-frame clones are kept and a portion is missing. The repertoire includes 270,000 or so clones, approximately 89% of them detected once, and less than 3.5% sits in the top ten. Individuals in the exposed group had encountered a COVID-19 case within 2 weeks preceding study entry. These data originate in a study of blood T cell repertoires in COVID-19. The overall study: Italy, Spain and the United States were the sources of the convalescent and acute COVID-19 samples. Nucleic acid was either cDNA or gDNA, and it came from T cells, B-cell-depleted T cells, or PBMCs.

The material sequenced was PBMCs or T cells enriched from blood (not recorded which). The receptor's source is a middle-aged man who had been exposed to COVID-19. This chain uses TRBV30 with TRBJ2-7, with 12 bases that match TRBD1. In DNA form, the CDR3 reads TGTGCCTGGAGAAGGGGACAGGGGGCGGAAGAGCAGTACTTC. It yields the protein CAWRRGQGAEEQYF.